This TCR beta chain derives from a study of PD-L1 blockade in urothelial cancer. The V gene end was trimmed by 4 bases and the J gene end by 5 bases; junction bases not matched to a gene: 4. The CDR3 is 13 amino acids. Germline CDR1 and CDR2: WNHNN and SYGVQD (reference sequence). Only in-frame clones appear in the TCRdb table, and some are missing; sequencing was by immunoSEQ multiplex PCR. The sample records around 56,000 clones, around 83% being singletons. The rearrangement joins TRBV10-1 to TRBJ2-7; 8 nucleotides match TRBD2. The sequencing used PBMCs, collected around atezolizumab (anti-PD-L1) treatment. This receptor was taken from a man aged 45-60 years with urothelial cancer. CDR3 protein: CASSGTSNDEQYF. CDR3 DNA: TGCGCCAGCAGTGGGACTAGCAACGACGAGCAGTACTTC.